This T cell receptor beta chain was identified during a study of brain metastases from non-small cell lung cancer. Study-wide findings and caveats: Brain metastases had lower T-cell infiltration than primary tumors.

Some clones are missing from TCRdb's copy, which holds only in-frame ones; the method was immunoSEQ multiplex PCR. The data contain roughly 3,200 clones, about 81% of them singletons. This CDR3 has 15 residues. The germline V gene has CDR1 SGHKS and CDR2 YYEKEE (reference sequence). The V and J ends lost 0 bases and 0 bases, in that order; junction bases with no gene match: 1. About this clone itself: Its antigen is undetermined.

The clonotype comes from a donor at least 40 years old with non-small cell lung cancer. Sequencing input: tissue from a brain metastasis. This chain connects TRBV5-5 to TRBJ1-2; 8 nucleotides align to TRBD1. DNA of the CDR3: TGTGCCAGCAGCTTGGCGGGACAGGCTAACTATGGCTACACCTTC. It translates to CASSLAGQANYGYTF.